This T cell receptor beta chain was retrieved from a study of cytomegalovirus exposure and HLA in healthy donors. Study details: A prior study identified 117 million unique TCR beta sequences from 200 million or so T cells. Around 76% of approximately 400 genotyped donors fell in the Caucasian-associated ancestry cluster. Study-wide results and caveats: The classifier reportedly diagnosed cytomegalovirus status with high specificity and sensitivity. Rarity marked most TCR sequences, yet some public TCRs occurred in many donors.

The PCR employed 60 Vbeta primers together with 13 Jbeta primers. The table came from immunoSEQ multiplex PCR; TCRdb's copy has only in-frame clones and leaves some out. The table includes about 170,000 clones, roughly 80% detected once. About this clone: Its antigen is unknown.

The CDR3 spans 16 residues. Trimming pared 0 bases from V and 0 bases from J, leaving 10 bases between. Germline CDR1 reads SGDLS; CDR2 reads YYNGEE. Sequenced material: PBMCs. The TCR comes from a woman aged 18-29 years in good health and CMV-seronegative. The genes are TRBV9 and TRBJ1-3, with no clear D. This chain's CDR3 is CASSVEPDTSGNTIYF. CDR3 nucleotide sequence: TGTGCCAGCAGCGTAGAACCCGACACCTCTGGAAACACCATATATTTT.